The 8 T cell receptor beta chains below come from one sample, sequenced in a study of blood T cells in healthy people across ages. Next came a second PCR, run for roughly 6 to 11 cycles, which used a sample-barcoded 5' primer along with a J-beta primer mix. Each CDR3 protein gets one entry after TCRdb re-called the 5' RACE reads with MiXCR. In the table there are 550,000 to 800,000 distinct CDR3 sequences, approximately 21% of which are singletons. The sample was blood. These receptors were collected from a man between 65 and 80 years old in good health.

The chain has TRBV15 and TRBJ1-6; weak D call: TRBD1 (6 bases). With 1 base removed from V and 5 bases from J, the gap between germline ends came to 12 bases. This CDR3 has 16 residues. Germline assignment: CDR1 LNHNV and CDR2 YYDKDF (reference sequence). CDR3 protein: CATSRGGGRNNSPLHF. In DNA, the CDR3 is TGTGCCACCAGCAGAGGCGGGGGCAGGAATAATTCACCCCTCCACTTT.

This clonotype was detected a few times. J is TRBJ1-1 and V is TRBV12-3 or TRBV12-4, with D possibly matching TRBD1 (5 bases). The V end lost 6 bases, the J end lost 4 bases, and 12 bases lay between the germline ends. CDR3 length equals 13 residues. CDR3 region: CASSLGRFTEAFF. Written as DNA, the CDR3 is TGTGCCAGCAGCCTGGGACGTTTCACTGAAGCTTTCTTT.

The chain couples TRBV10-3 to TRBJ2-2; D is unclear. The CDR3 sequence is 15 residues long. V was pared by 5 bases and J by 1 base, with 11 bases between. The germline gives CDR1 ENHRY, CDR2 SYGVKD. CDR3 DNA: TGTGCCATCAGTCCCGGACGGCAGAACACCGGGGAGCTGTTTTTT. Protein product: CAISPGRQNTGELFF.

This clonotype was seen a few times. The chain is built from TRBV7-9 and TRBJ2-1; D ambiguous. Germline loops: CDR1 SEHNR, CDR2 FQNEAQ (reference sequence). The ends were cut back, 4 bases at V and 9 bases at J, with 13 bases in the middle. This CDR3 is built from 13 residues. The CDR3 reads CASSSSSFPEQFF. CDR3 sequence (DNA): TGTGCCAGCAGCTCCTCCTCTTTCCCTGAGCAGTTCTTC.

The chain uses TRBV12-3 or TRBV12-4 and TRBJ1-2, with a weak D call TRBD1 (5 bases). The CDR3 consists of 12 residues. Trimming removed 2 bases at V and 8 bases at J, with 9 bases between. The CDR3 DNA is TGTGCCAGCAGTTTACAGGGATGGGGCTACACCTTC. Translating it yields CASSLQGWGYTF.

This clonotype was seen a few times. The chain has TRBV5-1 and TRBJ2-5, with unresolved D. The germline V gene has CDR1 SGHRS and CDR2 YFSETQ. Trimming stripped 3 bases from V and 1 base from J, with 10 bases between. This CDR3 has 14 amino acids. The CDR3 region has the DNA TGCGCCAGCAGCTCGAGTTCTTCCCAAGAGACCCAGTACTTC. It translates to CASSSSSSQETQYF.

The chain couples TRBV5-1 to TRBJ1-4; D uncertain. The V end was cut by 5 bases, the J end by 0 bases, with 8 bases between. CDR1 is SGHRS, CDR2 YFSETQ, per germline. CDR3 length equals 14 residues. CDR3: CASREAATNEKLFF. CDR3 in DNA: TGCGCCAGCAGGGAAGCTGCAACTAATGAAAAACTGTTTTTT.

The chain combines TRBV14 with TRBJ2-5, with TRBD1 identical over 7 bases. CDR3 length: 15 residues. Germline assignment: CDR1 SGHDN and CDR2 FVKESK. After removal of 6 bases from V and 1 base from J, the junction contained 8 bases not matched to a gene. CDR3 amino acids: CASSLWGTAQETQYF. Here the CDR3 DNA reads TGTGCCAGCAGTTTATGGGGGACAGCCCAAGAGACCCAGTACTTC.